Listed below are T cell receptor beta chains from one sample, sequenced in a study of CD8 T cells in Susac syndrome. TCRdb called the immunoSEQ multiplex PCR reads again in MiXCR, with one record for every CDR3 protein. The sample contains 150,000 or so distinct CDR3 sequences, approximately 93% of which appear only once. The sample taken for sequencing was CD4+ T cells from PBMCs. Source of these receptors: a human donor with multiple sclerosis. CDR3s include the opening cysteine and the closing phenylalanine or tryptophan. D genes are given only for firm matches. A row's size may be missing; if present it is once, few, many or a size class.

clone size | J gene | V gene | D gene | CDR3 DNA | CDR3 protein
NA | TRBJ2-2 | TRBV30 | NA | TGTGCCTGGAGGACGACAAGGTACCCCGGGGAGCTGTTTTTT | CAWRTTRYPGELFF
NA | TRBJ2-1 | TRBV6-2/TRBV6-3 | TRBD2 | TGTGCCAGCAGTTACCCCAGGACTAGCAGTATTGAGCAGTTCTTC | CASSYPRTSSIEQFF
NA | TRBJ2-1 | TRBV25-1 | TRBD1 | TGTGCTTTACAGGGGACCTACAATGAGCAGTTCTTC | CALQGTYNEQFF
NA | TRBJ2-6 | TRBV5-1 | NA | TGCGCCAGCAGCCCCATGCCAGATGGGGCCAACGTCCTGACTTTC | CASSPMPDGANVLTF
NA | TRBJ2-3 | TRBV4-3 | NA | TGCGCCAGCAGCCGAACGACAATATCTAGCACAGATACGCAGTATTTT | CASSRTTISSTDTQYF
NA | TRBJ2-1 | TRBV10-1 | NA | TGCGCCAGCAGTGAGTGGTTTGGTGGTAATGAGCAGTTCTTC | CASSEWFGGNEQFF
NA | TRBJ1-2 | TRBV27 | NA | TGTGCCAGCAGTTTATCGTGGCAGGGGAGGGGGTATCGGGGCTACACCTTC | CASSLSWQGRGYRGYTF
NA | TRBJ1-3 | TRBV5-1 | NA | TGCGCCAGCAGCGACAGATCCTCTGGAAACACCATATATTTT | CASSDRSSGNTIYF
NA | TRBJ2-2 | TRBV5-1 | NA | TGCGCCAGCGGACACGGGACTCAACGGACCGGGGAGCTGTTTTTT | CASGHGTQRTGELFF
NA | TRBJ1-1 | TRBV7-9 | NA | TGTGCCAGCAGCTTAGGACAGAGCTTGAACACTGAAGCTTTCTTT | CASSLGQSLNTEAFF
NA | TRBJ2-3 | TRBV30 | NA | TGTGCCTGGAGTGTATTTGCGGAGAGGAGGTCAGATACGCAGTATTTT | CAWSVFAERRSDTQYF
NA | TRBJ1-2 | TRBV7-3 | NA | TGTGCCAGCAGCAACTTAGGGCCTCCCTATGGCTACACCTTC | CASSNLGPPYGYTF
NA | TRBJ2-2 | TRBV3-1 | NA | TGTGCCAGCAGCCAAGGCGGGTCGGGAAACCGGGAGCTGTTTTTT | CASSQGGSGNRELFF
NA | TRBJ2-7 | TRBV6-6 | NA | TGTGCCAGCAGCCCGCAGCGGGCTCACTACGAGCAGTACTTC | CASSPQRAHYEQYF
once | TRBJ2-5 | TRBV29-1 | NA | TGCAGCGTTGTAGGGGCTACCCTGGGGACCCAGTACTTC | CSVVGATLGTQYF
NA | TRBJ2-7 | TRBV5-6 | NA | TGTGCCAGCATAAAATATAGAGAGTCCTACGAGCAGTACTTC | CASIKYRESYEQYF
NA | TRBJ2-3 | TRBV4-2 | TRBD1 | TGTGCCAGCAGCCAAGCCCCGGACAGGGGCGGCACAGATACGCAGTATTTT | CASSQAPDRGGTDTQYF
NA | TRBJ1-2 | TRBV7-9 | NA | TGTGCCAGCAGCTTAGAACTGAACTATGGCTACACCTTC | CASSLELNYGYTF
NA | TRBJ2-7 | TRBV3-1 | NA | TGTGCCAGCAGCCAAGATCTGGCAGCCTTTGAGCAGTACTTC | CASSQDLAAFEQYF
NA | TRBJ1-5 | TRBV3-1 | NA | TGTGCCAGCAGCCAAGGCCCCCTTAGCAATCAGCCCCAGCATTTT | CASSQGPLSNQPQHF
NA | TRBJ1-2 | TRBV4-3 | NA | TGCGCCAGCAGCCCGGCCGCTGGGAGTACTCAGGGTTTATGGGGCTACACCTTC | CASSPAAGSTQGLWGYTF
NA | TRBJ2-2 | TRBV19 | TRBD1 | TGTGCCAGTTGTCCAAGGGGGCCCGGGGAGCTGTTTTTT | CASCPRGPGELFF
few | TRBJ2-6 | TRBV7-3 | TRBD1 | TGTGCCAGCAGCCAGGGGGCTGGGGCCAACGTCCTGACTTTC | CASSQGAGANVLTF
NA | TRBJ2-4 | TRBV4-2 | TRBD2 | TGTGCCAGCAGCCAAAATAGCGGGAGGGACTCAAAAAACATTCAGTACTTC | CASSQNSGRDSKNIQYF
NA | TRBJ2-1 | TRBV30 | TRBD1 | TGTGCCTCGGGACAGGGGGCGTACAATGAGCAGTTCTTC | CASGQGAYNEQFF
NA | TRBJ2-7 | TRBV6-6 | TRBD1 | TGTGCCAGCAGTCAGGGGACAGGTCACGAGCAGTACTTC | CASSQGTGHEQYF
NA | TRBJ1-1 | TRBV12-5 | NA | TGTGCTAGTGGTTTTCACACTGAAGCTTTCTTT | CASGFHTEAFF
NA | TRBJ2-2 | TRBV18 | NA | TGTGCCAGCTCACTTAACGGCGCGAACACCGGGGAGCTGTTTTTT | CASSLNGANTGELFF
NA | TRBJ2-2 | TRBV29-1 | TRBD1 | TGCAGCGTTGGAGGACAGGGGGCGTTCACCGGGGAGCTGTTTTTT | CSVGGQGAFTGELFF
NA | TRBJ2-7 | TRBV7-2 | TRBD1 | TGTGCCAGCAGCCTAGGGACAGGGGGCGCAGCCTACGAGCAGTACTTC | CASSLGTGGAAYEQYF
NA | TRBJ2-7 | TRBV20-1 | TRBD2 | TGCAGTGCTAGCGGAGGACTAGCGGGCTCTACTCCCTACGAGCAGTACTTC | CSASGGLAGSTPYEQYF
NA | TRBJ2-3 | TRBV12-3/TRBV12-4 | NA | TGTGCCAGTCGCGGGATAACGCAGTATTTT | CASRGITQYF
NA | TRBJ2-4 | TRBV20-1 | TRBD2 | TGCAGTGCCAAGACTAGCGGGAGTGCGGGGGGCATTCAGTACTTC | CSAKTSGSAGGIQYF
NA | TRBJ2-1 | TRBV19 | TRBD1 | TGTGCCAGTAGTATCCGGGACAGGGTCGGTGAGCAGTTCTTC | CASSIRDRVGEQFF
once | TRBJ1-2 | TRBV7-9 | NA | TGTGCCAGCAGCTTAGAAGCGGGCGGCTACACCTTC | CASSLEAGGYTF
NA | TRBJ2-7 | TRBV20-1 | NA | TGCAGTGCTTCCCCCCTTAGCCGTGACTTCTCCTACGAGCAGTACTTC | CSASPLSRDFSYEQYF